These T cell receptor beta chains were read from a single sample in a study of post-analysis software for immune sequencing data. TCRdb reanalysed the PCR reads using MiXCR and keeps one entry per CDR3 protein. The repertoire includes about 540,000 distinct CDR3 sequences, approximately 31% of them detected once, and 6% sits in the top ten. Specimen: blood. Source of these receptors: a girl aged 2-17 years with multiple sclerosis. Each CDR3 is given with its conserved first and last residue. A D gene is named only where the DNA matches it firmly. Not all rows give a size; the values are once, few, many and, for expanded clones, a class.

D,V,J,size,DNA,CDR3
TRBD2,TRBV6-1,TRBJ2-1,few,TGTGCCAGCAGTGATTGGACTAGGGGATACAATGAGCAGTTCTTC,CASSDWTRGYNEQFF
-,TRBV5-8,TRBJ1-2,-,TGTGCCAGCAGCTTGGTAGGGACCGTCTATGGCTACACCTTC,CASSLVGTVYGYTF
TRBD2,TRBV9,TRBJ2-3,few,TGTGCCAGCAGCCCAAATAGCGGGGGGCCAGCAGCAGATACGCAGTATTTT,CASSPNSGGPAADTQYF
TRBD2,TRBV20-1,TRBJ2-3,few,TGCAGTGCTAGCTTAGCGGGGGGAGGGGCGGATACGCAGTATTTT,CSASLAGGGADTQYF
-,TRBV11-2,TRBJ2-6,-,TGTGCCAGCAGCCACTACCGGGACGGGGGTATCTCTGGGGCCAACGTCCTGACTTTC,CASSHYRDGGISGANVLTF
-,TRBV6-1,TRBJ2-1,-,TGTGCCGGCGGACTAACGTACAATGAGCAGTTCTTC,CAGGLTYNEQFF
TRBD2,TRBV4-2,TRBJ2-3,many,TGTGCCAGCAGCCAAGCCTTAGGGGCTAGCGGGCTGACAGATACGCAGTATTTT,CASSQALGASGLTDTQYF
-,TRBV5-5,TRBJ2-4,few,TGTGCCAGCAGCTTAGAGGGCTGGGCCAAAAACATTCAGTACTTC,CASSLEGWAKNIQYF
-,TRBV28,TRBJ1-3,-,TGTGCCAGCCTTACCCGGGGCCAAACATCTGCAAACACCATATATTTT,CASLTRGQTSANTIYF
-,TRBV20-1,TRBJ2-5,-,TGCAGCCAGGTGCGGCAAGAGACCCAGTACTTC,CSQVRQETQYF
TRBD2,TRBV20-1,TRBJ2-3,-,TGCAGTGCTAGAGAGGACCCCCTTACTAGCGGGGTTCAGTATTTT,CSAREDPLTSGVQYF
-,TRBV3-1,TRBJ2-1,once,TGTGCCAGCAGCCAACCCTTTAATGTTGAGCAGTTCTTC,CASSQPFNVEQFF
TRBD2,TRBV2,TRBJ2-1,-,TGTGCCAGCAGGTCGACTAGCGGAGAGACCTACAATGAGCAGTTCTTC,CASRSTSGETYNEQFF
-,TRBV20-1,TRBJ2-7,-,TGCAGTACTAGGAATCCTCCGGACGAGCAGTACTTC,CSTRNPPDEQYF
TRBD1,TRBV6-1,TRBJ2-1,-,TGTGCCAGCAGTGACTCCGGGACAGGCTACAATGAGCAGTTCTTC,CASSDSGTGYNEQFF
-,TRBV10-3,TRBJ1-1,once,TGTGCCACCCTAACGCGGACGGAAGAAGCTTTCTTT,CATLTRTEEAFF
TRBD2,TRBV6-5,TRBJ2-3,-,TGTGCCAGTAGTCACTCGGCGGGGGGGAACACAGATACGCAGTATTTT,CASSHSAGGNTDTQYF
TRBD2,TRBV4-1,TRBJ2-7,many,TGCGCCAGCAGCCAAGGACTAGCGGGGATATACGAGCAGTACTTC,CASSQGLAGIYEQYF
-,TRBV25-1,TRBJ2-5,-,TGTGCCAGCAGGGGAAAGGGGAGCAACCAAAACCAAGAGACCCAGTACTTC,CASRGKGSNQNQETQYF
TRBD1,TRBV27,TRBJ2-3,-,TGTGCCAGCAGTCTTACAGGGGGCGCGACCAGCACAGATACGCAGTATTTT,CASSLTGGATSTDTQYF
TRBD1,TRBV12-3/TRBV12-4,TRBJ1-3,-,TGTGCCAGCAGTTTAGGACAGGGAAGCGGCCTTGGAAACACCATATATTTT,CASSLGQGSGLGNTIYF
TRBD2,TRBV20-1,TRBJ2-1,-,TGCAGTGCTAGAGATTGGTTAGCGGGAACCCACAATGAGCAGTTCTTC,CSARDWLAGTHNEQFF
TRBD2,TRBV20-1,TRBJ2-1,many,TGCAGTGCCGGGACTAGATACAATGAGCAGTTCTTC,CSAGTRYNEQFF
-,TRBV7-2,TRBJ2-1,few,TGTGCCAGCAGCTTAGGTAGGAGGCCTGAGCAGTTCTTC,CASSLGRRPEQFF
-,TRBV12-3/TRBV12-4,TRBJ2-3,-,TGTGCCAGCAGACCGGGGATTGCCACAGATACGCAGTATTTT,CASRPGIATDTQYF
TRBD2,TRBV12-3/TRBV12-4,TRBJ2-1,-,TGTGCCAGCAGTCTAGCGGGAGACTCCATGCAGTTCTTC,CASSLAGDSMQFF
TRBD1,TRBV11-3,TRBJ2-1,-,TGTGCCAGCAGCTTGGGACAGCGAGACAATGAGCAGTTCTTC,CASSLGQRDNEQFF
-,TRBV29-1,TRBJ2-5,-,TGCAGTGGGGTGGTAGAAGGAGAGACCCAGTACTTC,CSGVVEGETQYF
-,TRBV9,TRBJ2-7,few,TGTGCCAGCAGCAAAACCTCGGGGTCGGCCTACGAGCAGTACTTC,CASSKTSGSAYEQYF
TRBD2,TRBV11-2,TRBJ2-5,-,TGTGCCAGCAGCTTGGGAGCGGGGGGGATCCAAGAGACCCAGTACTTC,CASSLGAGGIQETQYF
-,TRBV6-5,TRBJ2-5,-,TGTGCCGGCAGTAGAACAGTGGAGGCGACCCAGTACTTC,CAGSRTVEATQYF
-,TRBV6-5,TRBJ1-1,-,TGTGCCAGCTCTCGGGTCCCGAACACTGAAGCTTTCTTT,CASSRVPNTEAFF
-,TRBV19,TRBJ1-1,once,TGTGCCAGTAGTATAGGGTTGGCCTCGAACACTGAAGCTTTCTTT,CASSIGLASNTEAFF
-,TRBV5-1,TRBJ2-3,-,TGCGCCAGCAGCTACGGGGACCCCACAGATACGCAGTATTTC,CASSYGDPTDTQYF
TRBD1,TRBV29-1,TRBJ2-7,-,TGCAGCGTTGCCCAGGGGGTCCCCCTGCGCGAGCAGTACTTC,CSVAQGVPLREQYF
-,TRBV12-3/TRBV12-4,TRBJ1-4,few,TGTGCCAGCAGTTATTACAGGACGAATGAAAAACTGTTTTTT,CASSYYRTNEKLFF
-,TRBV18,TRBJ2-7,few,TGTGCCAGCTCACCGAGCAACAGTCTCCCTGGGGCCTACGAGCAGTACTTC,CASSPSNSLPGAYEQYF
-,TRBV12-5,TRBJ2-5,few,TGTGCTAGTGGTTTATCAGGGGAAGAGACCCAGTACTTC,CASGLSGEETQYF
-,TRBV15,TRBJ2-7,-,TGTGCCACCAGCAGAGAACAGAGCTCCTACGGGCAGTACTTC,CATSREQSSYGQYF
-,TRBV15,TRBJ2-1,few,TGTGCCACCAGCAGAGTAAAGGGGAGTGGGCAGTTCTTC,CATSRVKGSGQFF
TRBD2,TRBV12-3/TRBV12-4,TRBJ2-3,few,TGTGCCAGCAGACCTAGCGGACTGAGAGCAGATGCGCAGTATTTT,CASRPSGLRADAQYF
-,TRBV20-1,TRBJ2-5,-,TGCAGTGCTAGGGCGCACGAGTTTGGGGAGACCCAGTACTTC,CSARAHEFGETQYF
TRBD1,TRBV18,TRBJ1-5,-,TGTGCCAGCTCACCGGGGACAGTCAGCAATCAGCCCCAGCATTTT,CASSPGTVSNQPQHF
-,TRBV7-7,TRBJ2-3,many,TGTGCTAGCAGCTTTCGCCCAGCGGACCGTTTTTCCACAGATACGCAGTATTTT,CASSFRPADRFSTDTQYF
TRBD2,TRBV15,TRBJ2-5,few,TGTGCCACCAGCAGAGATTGGACTAGCGGGGGGGCCGGGGAGACCCAGTACTTC,CATSRDWTSGGAGETQYF
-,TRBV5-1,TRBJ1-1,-,TGCGCCAGCAGCTGGACAGCGAACACTGAAGCTTTCTTT,CASSWTANTEAFF
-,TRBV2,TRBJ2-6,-,TGTGCCAGCAGTGAGAGTCAAGCTGGGGCCAACGTCCTGACTTTC,CASSESQAGANVLTF
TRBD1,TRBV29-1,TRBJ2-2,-,TGCAGCGCACGACAGGGCGCGAACACCGGGGAGCTGTTTTTT,CSARQGANTGELFF
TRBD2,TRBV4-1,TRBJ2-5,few,TGCGCCAGCAGCCAAGATGGGACTAGCGGGGGCCAAGAGACCCAGTACTTC,CASSQDGTSGGQETQYF
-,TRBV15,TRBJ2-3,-,TGTGCCACCACCGCCAACCGGGTAGCTAGCACACATACGCAGTATTTT,CATTANRVASTHTQYF
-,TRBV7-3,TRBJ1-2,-,TGTGCCAGCAGCTTCCCAGTGACTTACTATGGCTACACCTTC,CASSFPVTYYGYTF